What follows is one T cell receptor beta chain and its context. The antigen it binds to is not known. Base qualities are not at hand, and no much larger clone is one base apart. These data belong to a study of blood T cells in healthy people across ages (dated by TCRdb to the mid-2010s). As for the study more broadly: Template switching captured roughly one uniquely barcoded TCR beta cDNA molecule per two T cells in model experiments. The study measured age-related changes in TCR beta repertoire diversity using deep sequencing normalized with unique cDNA molecular identifiers. Four age groups were formed from the donors: young (average approximately 15 years), middle-aged (approximately 39), aged (approximately 60) and long-lived (more than 75). Using the same blood draw, the study looked at two additional independent replicas of 1 million unique cDNA reads for two donors, one aged 18 to 30 and the other aged 80 or older. Donors of different ages were randomly distributed across sequencing lanes to avoid experimental bias.

The 35 to 40 donors, aged about 6 to 95 years, were systemically healthy Caucasian individuals from Russia. Ten milliliters of peripheral blood were drawn from each donor into EDTA-treated Vacutainer tubes. Ficoll-Paque density-gradient centrifugation was used to isolate PBMCs, with at least 6 million obtained per sample. Total RNA was extracted from PBMCs with Trizol reagent, with at least 6 micrograms obtained per sample. For every donor, flow cytometry on a PBMC aliquot measured the percentage of naive CD45RAhigh/CD27high T cells. On the study overall, not on this receptor specifically: Bulk unsorted PBMC profiling prevented conclusive comparison of naive and antigen-experienced compartments. There was a strong correlation between observed TCR beta diversity and the percentage of naive T cells measured by flow cytometry. Compared with the aged group, more naive CD4+ T cells, fewer expanded clones and increased TCR diversity were shown by the long-lived group, suggesting age selection. Total diversity estimates from one million sequenced T cells were considered lower bounds and underestimates. Observed TCR beta diversity per million T cells fell roughly linearly with age, and a significant reduction was already apparent by age around 39. Because the CMV infection status of the donors was unknown, age-related changes in expanded clonotypes may potentially have been confounded.

V is reduced by 3 bases and J by 10 bases, leaving a spacing of 21 bases between them. Reading from cysteine to phenylalanine, the CDR3 counts 15 amino acids. Only the CDR3 region is kept as DNA, spanning 45 bases read in frame from base 1. Preparation of the library involved 5' RACE. TCRdb records Illumina HiSeq 2500 as the sequencer. A second PCR of roughly 7 to 11 cycles was performed with a sample-barcoded 5' primer and a J-beta primer mix. A unique molecular identifier was introduced onto each TCR beta cDNA molecule by a template-switch 5' adaptor carrying 12 random nucleotides. Each sample yielded at least 3 million CDR3-containing paired-end reads. First-strand cDNA was synthesized from all RNA with the Mint cDNA synthesis kit, primed by a TRBC-specific oligonucleotide. All cDNA was treated with uracil-DNA glycosylase and then went through a first 18-cycle PCR with the universal primers M1SS and BC2_uni_R. The authors' pipeline ran thus. For normalization, 1 million high-quality reads, each with a distinct molecular identifier, were randomly selected from each sample. Instead of being binned into consensus sequences, reads with shared molecular identifiers were discarded. CDR3 identification, clonotype clustering and error correction used MiTCR with a Q25 quality threshold and the strictest error-elimination algorithm. A nonparametric unseen species model with Euler transformation was used to estimate lower-bound total TCR beta diversity. TCRdb itself trimmed the public reads at Q25 with fastp, ran MiXCR and retained productive beta chains. Entries that share a CDR3 protein sequence are merged under the most common genes and DNA. TCRdb's processing, not the study's, gives the V and J calls here. The sample has approximately 1.5 million distinct CDR3 sequences on record, approximately 43% of them singletons. The ten top clones hold around 4% of the sample.

The sample taken for sequencing was blood. This clonotype was obtained from a woman aged 18-29 years in good health. Rearrangement joined TRBV12-3 or TRBV12-4 to TRBJ1-1; the D gene cannot be named for sure. The CDR3 region has the sequence CASSLYSGRVGAAFF. The DNA sequence follows: TGTGCCAGCAGTTTGTACAGCGGTCGGGTAGGCGCAGCTTTCTTT.